This record looks at one T cell receptor beta chain sequence and its context. The data are from a study of T cells in Graves' hyperthyroidism and ophthalmopathy. Per germline, CDR1 MRHNA and CDR2 SNTAGT. V lost 5 bases and J lost 2, with 11 bases in between. This CDR3 has 14 amino acids. Under 3 months was the duration of disease in ophthalmopathy patients, who also had a Clinical Activity Score of at least 3 and a NOSPECS grade of at least 4. PBMCs came from 10 ml fresh peripheral blood. TCR beta CDR3 sequences were amplified from RNA transcripts. Researchers ran a first-round RT-PCR on the TCR CDR3 using the HTBI primer set. TCRdb re-derived calls from the multiplex PCR reads in MiXCR, one entry per CDR3 protein. The sample has around 240,000 distinct CDR3 sequences; 15% to 20% are singletons.

This receptor was identified in a woman between 18 and 29 years old with Graves' ophthalmopathy. The specimen sequenced was blood. V is TRBV6-4 and J is TRBJ2-3, with D maybe TRBD2 (6 bases). CDR3 bases: TGTGCCAGCAGTCACGTAGCGGACACAGATACGCAGTATTTT. This encodes CASSHVADTDTQYF.